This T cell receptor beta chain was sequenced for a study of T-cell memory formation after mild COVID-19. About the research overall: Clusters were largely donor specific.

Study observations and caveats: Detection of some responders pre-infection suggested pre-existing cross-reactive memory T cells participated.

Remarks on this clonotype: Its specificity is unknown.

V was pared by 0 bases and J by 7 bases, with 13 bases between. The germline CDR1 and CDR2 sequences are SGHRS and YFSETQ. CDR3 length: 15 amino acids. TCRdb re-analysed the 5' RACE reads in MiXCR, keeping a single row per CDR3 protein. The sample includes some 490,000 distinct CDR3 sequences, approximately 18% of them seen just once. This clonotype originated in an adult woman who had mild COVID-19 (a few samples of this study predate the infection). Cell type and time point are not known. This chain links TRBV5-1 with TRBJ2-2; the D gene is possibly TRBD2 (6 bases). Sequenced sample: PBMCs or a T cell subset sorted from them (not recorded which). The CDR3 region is CASSLAGGEHGELFF. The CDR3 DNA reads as TGCGCCAGCAGCTTGGCCGGGGGAGAACACGGGGAGCTGTTTTTT.